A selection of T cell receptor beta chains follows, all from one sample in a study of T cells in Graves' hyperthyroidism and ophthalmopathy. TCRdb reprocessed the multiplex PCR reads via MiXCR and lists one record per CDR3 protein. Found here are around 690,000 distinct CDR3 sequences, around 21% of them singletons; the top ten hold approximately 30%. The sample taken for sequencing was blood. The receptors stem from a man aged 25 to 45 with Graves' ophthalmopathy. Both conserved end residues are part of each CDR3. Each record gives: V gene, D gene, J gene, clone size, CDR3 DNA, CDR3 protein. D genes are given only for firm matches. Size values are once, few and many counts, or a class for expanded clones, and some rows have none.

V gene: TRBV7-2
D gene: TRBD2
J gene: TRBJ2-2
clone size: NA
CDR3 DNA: TGTGCCAGCAGCTTAGGGACTAGCATAACCGGGGAGCTGTTTTTT
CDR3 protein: CASSLGTSITGELFF

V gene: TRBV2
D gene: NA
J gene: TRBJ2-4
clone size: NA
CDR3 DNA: TGTGCCAGCAAGGGGGGGCAAGTGGCCAAAAACATTCAGTACTTC
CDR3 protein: CASKGGQVAKNIQYF

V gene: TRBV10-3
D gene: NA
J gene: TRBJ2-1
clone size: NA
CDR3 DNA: TGTGCCATCAGTGAGTCGAAAAGGTGGGCTTTCTTC
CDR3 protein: CAISESKRWAFF

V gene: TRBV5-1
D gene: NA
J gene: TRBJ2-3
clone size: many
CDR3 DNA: TGCGCCAGCGGTCGGCGGAGCACAGATACGCAGTATTTT
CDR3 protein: CASGRRSTDTQYF

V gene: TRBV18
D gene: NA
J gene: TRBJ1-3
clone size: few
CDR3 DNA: TGTGCCAGCTCACCAGGCCGTCTACGACTGATCTCTGGAAACACCATATATTTT
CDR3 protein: CASSPGRLRLISGNTIYF

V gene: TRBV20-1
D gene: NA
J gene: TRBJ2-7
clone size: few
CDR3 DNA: TGCAGTGCTATCCCCGCCGCGTCGCTAGCGCATCCCTACGAGCAGTACTTC
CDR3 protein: CSAIPAASLAHPYEQYF

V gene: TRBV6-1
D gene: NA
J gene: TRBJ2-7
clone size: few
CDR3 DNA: TGTGCCAGCAGTGGAATACGGTCACCGGGCTACGAGCAGTACTTC
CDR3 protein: CASSGIRSPGYEQYF

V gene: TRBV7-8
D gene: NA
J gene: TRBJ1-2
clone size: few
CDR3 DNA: TGTGCCAGCAGCTTAGGCCTTGGAGGGCCTAGCTATGGCTACACCTTC
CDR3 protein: CASSLGLGGPSYGYTF

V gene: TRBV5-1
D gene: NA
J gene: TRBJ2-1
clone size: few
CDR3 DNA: TGCGCCAGCAGCTTGGGCACCATCTCCTACAATGAGCAGTTCTTC
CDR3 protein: CASSLGTISYNEQFF

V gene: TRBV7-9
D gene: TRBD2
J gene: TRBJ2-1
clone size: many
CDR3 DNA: TGTGCCAGCAGCTTAGACAGGACTAGGCGCAATGAGCAGTTCTTC
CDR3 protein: CASSLDRTRRNEQFF

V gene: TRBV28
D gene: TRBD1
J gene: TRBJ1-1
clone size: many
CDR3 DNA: TGTGCCAGCAGCCTCTACAGGGGTGTGAACACTGAAGCTTTCTTT
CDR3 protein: CASSLYRGVNTEAFF

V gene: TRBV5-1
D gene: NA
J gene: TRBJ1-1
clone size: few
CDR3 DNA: TGCGCCAGCAGTACTGGGGTAGGCATGAACACTGAAGCTTTCTTT
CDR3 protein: CASSTGVGMNTEAFF

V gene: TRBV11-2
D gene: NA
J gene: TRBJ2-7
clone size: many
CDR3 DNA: TGTGCCAGCAGCTCAATCCCAGGGACCTCCTACGAGCAGTACTTC
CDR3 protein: CASSSIPGTSYEQYF

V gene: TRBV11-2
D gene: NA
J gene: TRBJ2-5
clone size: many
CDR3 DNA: TGTGCCAGCAGCACCCTCAGGGGTCCCCAGGGGACCCAGTACTTC
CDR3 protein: CASSTLRGPQGTQYF

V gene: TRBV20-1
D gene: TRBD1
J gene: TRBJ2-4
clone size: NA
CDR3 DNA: TGCAGTGCTAGATCCTGGGGACAGGTGATAGCCAAAAACATTCAGTACTTC
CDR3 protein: CSARSWGQVIAKNIQYF